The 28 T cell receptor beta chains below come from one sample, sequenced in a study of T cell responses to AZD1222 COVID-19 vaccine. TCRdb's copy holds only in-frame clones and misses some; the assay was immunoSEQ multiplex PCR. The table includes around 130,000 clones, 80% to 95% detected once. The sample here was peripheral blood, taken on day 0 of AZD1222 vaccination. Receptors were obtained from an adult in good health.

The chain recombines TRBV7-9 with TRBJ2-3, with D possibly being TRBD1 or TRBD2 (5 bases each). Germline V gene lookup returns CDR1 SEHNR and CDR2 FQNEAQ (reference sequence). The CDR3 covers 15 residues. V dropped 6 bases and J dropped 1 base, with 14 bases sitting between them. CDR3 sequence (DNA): TGTGCCAGCAGAACGGGGCAGCCGGGCACAGATACGCAGTATTTT. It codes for CASRTGQPGTDTQYF.

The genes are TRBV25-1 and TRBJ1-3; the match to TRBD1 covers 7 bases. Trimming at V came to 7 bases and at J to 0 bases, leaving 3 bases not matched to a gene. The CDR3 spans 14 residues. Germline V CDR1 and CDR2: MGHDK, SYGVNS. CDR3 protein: CASKGGHSGNTIYF. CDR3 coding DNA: TGTGCCAGCAAAGGGGGCCACTCTGGAAACACCATATATTTT.

Written as DNA, the CDR3 is TGTGCCATCAGTGGCGGGGACACTGAAGCTTTCTTT. This encodes CAISGGDTEAFF. The chain recombines TRBV10-3 with TRBJ1-1, with D unclear. This CDR3 is 12 amino acids long. Trimming removed 4 bases at V and 3 bases at J, with 6 bases between. CDR1 and CDR2 (germline): ENHRY, SYGVKD.

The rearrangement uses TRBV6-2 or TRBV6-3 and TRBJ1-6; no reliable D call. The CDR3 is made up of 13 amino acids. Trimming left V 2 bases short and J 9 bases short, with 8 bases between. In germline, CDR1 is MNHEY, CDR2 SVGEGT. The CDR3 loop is CASSYEGGSPLHF. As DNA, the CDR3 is TGTGCCAGCAGTTACGAGGGTGGTTCACCCCTCCACTTT.

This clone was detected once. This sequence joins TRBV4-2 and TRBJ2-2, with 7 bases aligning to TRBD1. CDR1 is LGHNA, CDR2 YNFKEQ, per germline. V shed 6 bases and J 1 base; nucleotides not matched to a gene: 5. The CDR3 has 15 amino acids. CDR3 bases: TGTGCCAGCAGTCCCAGGACAGGGAACACCGGGGAGCTGTTTTTT. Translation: CASSPRTGNTGELFF.

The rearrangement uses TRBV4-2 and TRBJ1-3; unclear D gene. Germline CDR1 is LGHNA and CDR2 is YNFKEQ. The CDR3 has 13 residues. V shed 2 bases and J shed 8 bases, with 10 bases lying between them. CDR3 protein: CASSQRMGDTIYF. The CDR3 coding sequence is TGTGCCAGCAGCCAACGAATGGGAGACACCATATATTTT.

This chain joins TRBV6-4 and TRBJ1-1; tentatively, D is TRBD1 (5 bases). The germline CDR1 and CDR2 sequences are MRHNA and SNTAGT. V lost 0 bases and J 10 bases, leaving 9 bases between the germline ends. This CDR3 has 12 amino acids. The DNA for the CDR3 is TGTGCCAGCAGTGACTCGGGGGGGAGAGCTTTCTTT. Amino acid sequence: CASSDSGGRAFF.

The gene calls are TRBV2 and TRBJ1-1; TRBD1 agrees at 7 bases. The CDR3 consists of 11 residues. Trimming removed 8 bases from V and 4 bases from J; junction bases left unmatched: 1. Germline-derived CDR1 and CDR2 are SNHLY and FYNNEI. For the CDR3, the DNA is TGTGCCAGCCAGGGGGGCACTGAAGCTTTCTTT. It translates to CASQGGTEAFF.

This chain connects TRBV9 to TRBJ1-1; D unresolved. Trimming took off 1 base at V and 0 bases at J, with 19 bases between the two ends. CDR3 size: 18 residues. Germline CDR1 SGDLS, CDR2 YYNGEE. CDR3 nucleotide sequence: TGTGCCAGCAGCGTAAACCCGGACCGCCGATGGATGAACACTGAAGCTTTCTTT. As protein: CASSVNPDRRWMNTEAFF.

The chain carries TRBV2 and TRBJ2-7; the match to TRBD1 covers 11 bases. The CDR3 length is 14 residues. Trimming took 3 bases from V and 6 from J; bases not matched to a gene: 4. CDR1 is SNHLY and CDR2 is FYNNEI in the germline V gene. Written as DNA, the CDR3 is TGTGCCAGCAGTGAGTGGACAGGGGGCGGCGAGCAGTACTTC. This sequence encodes CASSEWTGGGEQYF.

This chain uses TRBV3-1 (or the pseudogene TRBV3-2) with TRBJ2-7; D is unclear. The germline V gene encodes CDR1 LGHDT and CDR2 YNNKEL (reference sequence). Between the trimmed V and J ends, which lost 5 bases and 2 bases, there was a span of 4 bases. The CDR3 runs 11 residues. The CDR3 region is CASSAPYEQYF. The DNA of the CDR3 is TGTGCCAGCAGCGCCCCCTACGAGCAGTACTTC.

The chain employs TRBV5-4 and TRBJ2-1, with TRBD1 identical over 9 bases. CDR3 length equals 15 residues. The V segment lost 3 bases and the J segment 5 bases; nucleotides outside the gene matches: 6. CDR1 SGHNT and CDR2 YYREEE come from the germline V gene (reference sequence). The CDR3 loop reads CASSWPTGGNNEQFF. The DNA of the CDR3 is TGTGCCAGCAGCTGGCCGACAGGGGGAAACAATGAGCAGTTCTTC.

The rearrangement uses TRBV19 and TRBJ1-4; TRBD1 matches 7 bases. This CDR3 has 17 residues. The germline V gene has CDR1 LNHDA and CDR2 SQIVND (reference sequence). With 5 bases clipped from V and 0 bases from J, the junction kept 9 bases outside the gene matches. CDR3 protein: CASSRPGGATTNEKLFF. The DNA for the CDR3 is TGTGCCAGTAGTCGACCAGGGGGGGCTACAACTAATGAAAAACTGTTTTTT.

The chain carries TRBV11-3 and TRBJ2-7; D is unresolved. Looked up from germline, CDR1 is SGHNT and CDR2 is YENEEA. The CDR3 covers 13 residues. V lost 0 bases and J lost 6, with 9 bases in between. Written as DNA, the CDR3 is TGTGCCAGCAGCTTAGATCCCACCGGCGAGCAGTACTTC. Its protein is CASSLDPTGEQYF.

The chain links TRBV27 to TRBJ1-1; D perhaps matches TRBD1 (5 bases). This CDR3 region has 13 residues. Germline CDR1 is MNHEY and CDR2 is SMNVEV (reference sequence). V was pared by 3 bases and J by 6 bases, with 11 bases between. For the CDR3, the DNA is TGTGCCAGCAGTTTCGGGGGAAGACCTGAAGCTTTCTTT. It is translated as CASSFGGRPEAFF.

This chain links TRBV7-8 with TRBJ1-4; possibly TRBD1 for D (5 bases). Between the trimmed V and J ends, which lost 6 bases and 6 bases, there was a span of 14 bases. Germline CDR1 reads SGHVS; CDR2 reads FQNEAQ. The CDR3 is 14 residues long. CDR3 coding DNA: TGTGCCAGCAGACGGCAGGGAGGGGATGAAAAACTGTTTTTT. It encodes CASRRQGGDEKLFF.

The CDR3 DNA is TGTGCCAGCAGGGAGGACGGAGGGGGAGGCTATGGCTACACCTTC. This sequence encodes CASREDGGGGYGYTF. The chain is built from TRBV28 and TRBJ1-2; the D gene is possibly TRBD1 (6 bases). Germline V gene data show CDR1 as MDHEN and CDR2 as SYDVKM. CDR3 length: 15 residues. V was pared by 6 bases and J by 4 bases, with 18 bases between.

The CDR3 sequence: CASSMASGTADTQYF. The CDR3 DNA sequence: TGTGCCAGTAGTATGGCATCCGGGACGGCAGATACGCAGTATTTT. The V gene is TRBV19, the J gene TRBJ2-3; D tentatively fits TRBD1 or TRBD2 (5 bases each). The CDR3 is 15 amino acids. Trimming removed 3 bases from V and 4 bases from J, with 14 bases in between. CDR1 is LNHDA, CDR2 SQIVND, per germline (reference sequence).

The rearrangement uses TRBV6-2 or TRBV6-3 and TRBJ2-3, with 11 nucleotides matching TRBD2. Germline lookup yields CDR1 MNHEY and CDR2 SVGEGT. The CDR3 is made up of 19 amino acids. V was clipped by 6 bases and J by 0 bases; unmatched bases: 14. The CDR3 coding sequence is TGTGCCAGCAGCCAACGCCCGGGACTAGCGGTACTAAGCACAGATACGCAGTATTTT. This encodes CASSQRPGLAVLSTDTQYF.

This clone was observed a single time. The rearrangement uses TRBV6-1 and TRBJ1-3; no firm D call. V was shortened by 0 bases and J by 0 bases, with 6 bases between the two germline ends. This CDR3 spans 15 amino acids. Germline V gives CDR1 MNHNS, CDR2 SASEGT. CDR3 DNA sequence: TGTGCCAGCAGTGAAGCAGGCAGCTCTGGAAACACCATATATTTT. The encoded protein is CASSEAGSSGNTIYF.

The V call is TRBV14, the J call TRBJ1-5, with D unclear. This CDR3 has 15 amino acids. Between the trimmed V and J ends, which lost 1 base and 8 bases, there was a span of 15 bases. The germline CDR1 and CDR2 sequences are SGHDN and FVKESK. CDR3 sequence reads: CASSQGPLGREPQHF. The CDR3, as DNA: TGTGCCAGCAGCCAAGGCCCGCTCGGGCGGGAGCCCCAGCATTTT.

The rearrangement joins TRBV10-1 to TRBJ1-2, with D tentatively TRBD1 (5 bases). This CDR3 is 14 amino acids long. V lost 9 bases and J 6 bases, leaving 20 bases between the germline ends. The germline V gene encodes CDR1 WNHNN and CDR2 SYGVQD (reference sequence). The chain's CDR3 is CARPWGELCDGYTF. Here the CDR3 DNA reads TGCGCCAGACCCTGGGGGGAATTATGCGATGGCTACACCTTC.

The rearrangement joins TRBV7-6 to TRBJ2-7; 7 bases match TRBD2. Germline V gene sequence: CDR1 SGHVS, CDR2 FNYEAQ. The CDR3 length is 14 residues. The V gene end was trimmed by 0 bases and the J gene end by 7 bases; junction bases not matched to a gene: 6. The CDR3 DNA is TGTGCCAGCAGCTTAGCGGGAGGGCTGAGAGAGCAGTACTTC. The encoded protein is CASSLAGGLREQYF.

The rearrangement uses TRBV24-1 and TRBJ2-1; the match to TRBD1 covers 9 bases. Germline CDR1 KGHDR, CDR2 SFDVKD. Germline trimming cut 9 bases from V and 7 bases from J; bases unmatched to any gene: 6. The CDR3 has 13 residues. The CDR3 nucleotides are TGTGCCACCGGGGACAGGGCTTGGAATGAGCAGTTCTTC. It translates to CATGDRAWNEQFF.

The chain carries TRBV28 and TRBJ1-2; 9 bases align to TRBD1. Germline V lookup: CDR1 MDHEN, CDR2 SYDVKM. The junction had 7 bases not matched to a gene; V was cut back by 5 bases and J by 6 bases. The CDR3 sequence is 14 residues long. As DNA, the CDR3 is TGTGCCAGCAGTCTGACGGACAGGGGCGATGGCTACACCTTC. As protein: CASSLTDRGDGYTF.

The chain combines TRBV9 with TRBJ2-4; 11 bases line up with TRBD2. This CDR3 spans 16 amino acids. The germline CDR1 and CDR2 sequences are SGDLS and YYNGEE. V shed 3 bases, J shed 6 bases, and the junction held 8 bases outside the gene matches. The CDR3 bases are TGTGCCAGCAGCGGACTTAGCGGGAGGGCGGGAAACATTCAGTACTTC. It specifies CASSGLSGRAGNIQYF.

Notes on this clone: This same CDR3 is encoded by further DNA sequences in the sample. CDR3 loop: CASSYSGDYGYTF. In DNA, the CDR3 is TGTGCCAGCAGTTACTCAGGGGATTATGGCTACACCTTC. The chain uses TRBV6-5 and TRBJ1-2, with D possibly being TRBD1 (5 bases). This CDR3 is 13 amino acids long. CDR1 and CDR2 (germline): MNHEY, SVGAGI. Trimming pared 0 bases from V and 5 bases from J, leaving 7 bases between.

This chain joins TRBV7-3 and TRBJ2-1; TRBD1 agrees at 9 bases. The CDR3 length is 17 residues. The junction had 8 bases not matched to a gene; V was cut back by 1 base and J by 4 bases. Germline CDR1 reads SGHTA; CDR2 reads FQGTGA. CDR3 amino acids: CASSLRGLGQGYNEQFF. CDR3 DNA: TGTGCCAGCAGCTTAAGGGGGCTCGGACAGGGGTACAATGAGCAGTTCTTC.